This T cell receptor beta chain is from a study of blood T cell repertoires in COVID-19. Across the whole study: Researchers got acute and convalescent COVID-19 samples from the United States, Italy and Spain. From T cells, B-cell-depleted T cells, or PBMCs came the material, which was cDNA or gDNA.

The repertoire was sequenced with immunoSEQ multiplex PCR; TCRdb's copy has only in-frame clones and lacks some. The sample shows a few hundred thousand clones, around nine tenths of them seen only once. Participant age was roughly 18 to 95 years, and participants resided in roughly 25 US areas. Clinical histories supplied by participants themselves formed the basis of cohort assignment. The CDR3 runs to 12 residues. Trimming removed 7 bases from V and 4 bases from J; junction bases left unmatched: 3. CDR1 and CDR2 from the germline V gene are SQVTM and ANQGSEA. The chain recombines TRBV29-1 with TRBJ1-5, with 8 bases that match TRBD1. The receptor was derived from a woman in her twenties or thirties who had recovered from COVID-19. Sequencing was carried out using PBMCs or T cells enriched from blood (not recorded which). The CDR3 here is CSAGGQNQPQHF. DNA for the CDR3: TGCAGCGCAGGGGGCCAAAATCAGCCCCAGCATTTT.